Here is one T cell receptor beta chain with its context. The target of this receptor is not known. Base qualities are not at hand, and no much larger clone is one base apart. The collaborating institutions used their own protocols to collect whole blood in K2EDTA tubes. For TCRbeta analysis, collaborators shipped samples in one of three forms: frozen whole blood, isolated PBMCs, or DNA extracted from either of those sample types. The germline ends are 9 bases apart after V is trimmed by 0 bases and J by 9 bases. Reading the germline V gene (reference sequence) gives CDR1 MNHNY and CDR2 SVGAGI. The CDR3 sequence holds 13 residues, the cysteine and phenylalanine included. Of the read, only the CDR3 DNA is kept; its 39 bases are in frame from base 1. TCRbeta CDR3 regions were amplified from genomic DNA using the immunoSEQ Assay, a bias-controlled multiplex PCR. For the original study's pipeline: The number of nucleated cells in each sample was estimated by amplification of reference gene primers within the assay. To quantify the absolute abundance of each unique TCRbeta CDR3 rearrangement, sequence reads were collapsed and filtered. For each sample, productive Simpson clonality was calculated by taking the square root of Simpson's diversity index across productive rearrangements. The immuneACCESS repertoire file appears here via TCRdb, limited to in-frame rearrangements. These files lack a portion of the clones; in checked studies, under half of the deficit traces to unresolved V genes, and the cause of the others is not known. The D gene and trimming were derived from the DNA, and the V and J assignments and clone size from that table. Counted in this sample were about 170,000 clones; approximately 86% of them appeared once. The ten largest clonotypes hold roughly 3.3% of the sample.

This entry is derived from a study of blood T cell repertoires in COVID-19 (TCRdb year 2020). Notes on the research overall: Samples from collaborators originated in the United States, Italy and Spain and spanned both the acute and convalescent phases of COVID-19. The prospective study material was composed of cDNA or gDNA derived from T cells, B-cell-depleted T cells, or PBMCs. Deeply sampled blood TCRbeta repertoires from subjects exposed to, actively infected with, or recovered from COVID-19 were included in the dataset. A freely available public database, intended as a resource for researchers studying the immune response to SARS-CoV-2, is where the repertoires were released. The samples were drawn from the first 160 participants of the ongoing ImmuneRACE study and from 1,200 or so subjects provided by 6 global collaborators. Sample metadata almost always included a de-identified subject ID, COVID-19 status, age in years and sex. HLA class I and class II types, where available, came from metadata supplied by the sample provider rather than from assay-based typing.

The research as a whole found: How much clinical and demographic metadata was included differed by source and by participant, and the metadata was provided uncurated.

The chain was built from TRBV6-6 and TRBJ2-1; the D gene is unclear. The sequence came from a man in his 70s with acute or convalescent COVID-19. The material sequenced was peripheral blood. The CDR3 in this case is CASSYSESLEQFF. In nucleotide form, the sequence is TGTGCCAGCAGTTACTCGGAGTCACTTGAGCAGTTCTTC.